Listed below are T cell receptor beta chains from one sample, sequenced in a study of T-cell memory formation after mild COVID-19. TCRdb fed the 5' RACE reads into MiXCR, producing one record per CDR3 protein. The sample records about 270,000 distinct CDR3 sequences, 15% to 19% being singletons. The source material was PBMCs or a T cell subset sorted from them (not recorded which). These receptors all stem from an adult woman who had mild COVID-19 (a few samples of this study predate the infection). Cell type and time point are not known. The CDR3 runs from the conserved cysteine through the conserved F or W. A D gene is named only where the DNA matches it firmly. Clone size is stated in some rows and not others, as once, few, many or a class when expanded.

clone size	V gene	J gene	D gene	CDR3 protein	CDR3 DNA
.	TRBV20-1	TRBJ1-1	.	CSARVQTYYEDTEAFF	TGCAGTGCTAGAGTCCAGACATACTATGAAGACACTGAAGCTTTCTTT
few	TRBV10-3	TRBJ2-1	TRBD2	CAIRRLAAYNEQFF	TGTGCCATCCGACGACTAGCCGCCTACAATGAGCAGTTCTTC
.	TRBV5-4	TRBJ2-3	.	CASSLGTGTDTQYF	TGTGCCAGCAGCTTGGGAACAGGCACAGATACGCAGTATTTT
few	TRBV12-3/TRBV12-4	TRBJ1-3	.	CASSIREIAGNTIYF	TGTGCCAGCAGTATCAGGGAAATCGCTGGAAACACCATATATTTT
few	TRBV7-2	TRBJ2-3	TRBD2	CASSLVGWTSSRTDTQYF	TGTGCCAGCAGCTTAGTAGGGTGGACTAGCTCCCGCACAGATACGCAGTATTTT
many	TRBV25-1	TRBJ2-7	.	CASSVVGGYEQYF	TGTGCCAGCAGTGTTGTAGGGGGCTACGAGCAGTACTTC
.	TRBV20-1	TRBJ1-2	.	CSARLNYGYTF	TGCAGTGCCAGGCTTAACTATGGCTACACCTTC
few	TRBV30	TRBJ1-1	.	CAWSVRTNTEAFF	TGTGCCTGGAGTGTACGGACAAACACTGAAGCTTTCTTT
.	TRBV20-1	TRBJ2-1	.	CSASGGLVWGEQFF	TGCAGTGCTAGCGGGGGGCTTGTTTGGGGTGAGCAGTTCTTC
few	TRBV10-3	TRBJ2-5	.	CAISDGGEETQYF	TGTGCCATCAGTGACGGTGGGGAAGAGACCCAGTACTTC
.	TRBV20-1	TRBJ2-7	.	CSARAGHEQYF	TGCAGTGCTAGGGCGGGCCACGAGCAGTACTTC
few	TRBV7-6	TRBJ2-7	TRBD2	CASSQIAGGPYEQYF	TGTGCCAGCAGCCAAATAGCGGGGGGGCCTTACGAGCAGTACTTC
.	TRBV18	TRBJ1-4	.	CASSPTRGGEKLFF	TGTGCCAGCTCACCAACCAGGGGTGGAGAAAAACTGTTTTTT
many	TRBV18	TRBJ2-7	TRBD1	CASSPGQGAHEQYF	TGTGCCAGCTCACCGGGACAGGGGGCTCACGAGCAGTACTTC
many	TRBV4-3	TRBJ1-1	.	CASSQEAGANTEAFF	TGCGCCAGCAGCCAAGAGGCAGGGGCAAACACTGAAGCTTTCTTT
.	TRBV20-1	TRBJ1-3	.	CSARDLQGISGNTIYF	TGCAGTGCTAGAGACTTACAGGGTATCTCTGGAAACACCATATATTTT
few	TRBV19	TRBJ2-3	TRBD2	CASSSGRSADTQYF	TGTGCCAGTAGTAGCGGGAGAAGCGCAGATACGCAGTATTTT
many	TRBV7-2	TRBJ2-5	TRBD1	CASSLVTGEETQYF	TGTGCCAGCAGCTTAGTTACAGGGGAAGAGACCCAGTACTTC
.	TRBV19	TRBJ1-6	.	CASSTEGGKNSPLHF	TGTGCCAGTAGTACGGAGGGGGGTAAGAATTCACCCCTCCACTTT
.	TRBV14	TRBJ2-3	.	CASSQRVAAYSSTDTQYF	TGTGCCAGCAGCCAACGAGTAGCGGCCTACTCTAGCACAGATACGCAGTATTTT
many	TRBV10-3	TRBJ1-1	.	CAIGMGVTNTEAFF	TGTGCCATCGGCATGGGGGTTACGAACACTGAAGCTTTCTTT
.	TRBV2	TRBJ1-6	TRBD1	CASGLDRDYGKSPLHF	TGTGCCAGCGGACTCGACAGGGATTATGGGAAGTCACCCCTCCACTTT
.	TRBV18	TRBJ2-3	.	CASSPRPVSTDTQYF	TGTGCCAGCTCACCACGGCCGGTTAGCACAGATACGCAGTATTTT
.	TRBV18	TRBJ1-6	.	CASSSYNSPLHF	TGTGCCAGCTCATCTTATAATTCACCCCTCCACTTT
many	TRBV5-1	TRBJ1-4	.	CASSLDDGRAGEKLFF	TGCGCCAGCAGCTTGGATGATGGCAGGGCCGGAGAAAAACTGTTTTTT